The 8 T cell receptor beta chains given below trace back to one sample, sequenced in a study of T cells in Graves' hyperthyroidism and ophthalmopathy. TCR beta CDR3 sequences were amplified from RNA transcripts. TCR CDR3 regions were first amplified by RT-PCR with HTBI primers. Via MiXCR, TCRdb re-called the multiplex PCR reads, giving one row per CDR3 protein. The sample has roughly 250,000 distinct CDR3 sequences; around 17% are singletons. The sample taken for sequencing was blood. Every receptor here comes from a woman aged 18-29 years with Graves' ophthalmopathy.

The CDR3 protein is CSPYRGQTGELFF. As DNA, the CDR3 is TGCAGTCCTTACAGGGGGCAAACCGGGGAGCTGTTTTTT. The chain recombines TRBV20-1 with TRBJ2-2; TRBD1 matches at 9 bases. The germline V gene has CDR1 DFQATT and CDR2 SNEGSKA (reference sequence). With V trimmed by 8 bases and J by 5 bases, 6 bases remained unmatched. CDR3 size: 13 residues.

The chain is built from TRBV13 and TRBJ2-1; 7 bases fit TRBD1. The CDR3 sequence is 14 residues long. V lost 6 bases to trimming and J lost 6 bases; unmatched junction nucleotides: 8. From germline, CDR1 is PRHDT and CDR2 FYEKMQ (reference sequence). The CDR3 sequence is CASSTIQGSNEQFF. In DNA form, the CDR3 reads TGTGCCAGCAGTACCATACAGGGGTCCAATGAGCAGTTCTTC.

This clonotype has ten or more counts. CDR3 in amino acids: CASSIRGVNIAEAFF. The CDR3 nucleotides read TGTGCCAGCAGCATCCGAGGGGTGAACATCGCTGAAGCTTTCTTT. This sequence joins TRBV7-8 and TRBJ1-1; maybe TRBD1 (5 bases). The CDR3 is made up of 15 amino acids. The ends were cut back, 5 bases at V and 6 bases at J, with 19 bases in the middle. CDR1 and CDR2 from the germline V gene are SGHVS and FQNEAQ.

This clonotype was seen at least ten times. This chain joins TRBV10-2 and TRBJ1-2; TRBD1 agrees at 7 bases. With V trimmed by 6 bases and J by 7 bases, 17 bases remained unmatched. Germline CDR1 and CDR2: WSHSY and SAAADI. CDR3 length: 16 residues. The DNA of the CDR3 is TGCGCCAGCAGAAAGGACCCGGGACAGCCTTCGGGTGGCTACACCTTC. Translated: CASRKDPGQPSGGYTF.

The chain is built from TRBV19 and TRBJ2-2, with unresolved D. The CDR3 is 13 residues long. With 7 bases removed from V and 3 bases from J, the gap between germline ends came to 9 bases. Germline CDR1 and CDR2: LNHDA and SQIVND (reference sequence). The CDR3 region is CASTISDTGELFF. As DNA, the CDR3 is TGTGCCAGTACGATCTCGGACACCGGGGAGCTGTTTTTT.

A note on this clonotype: This may be a read error: a much more frequent sequence differs by one nucleotide. This chain uses TRBV5-1 with TRBJ2-1; D not resolved. This CDR3 has 13 residues. From germline, CDR1 is SGHRS and CDR2 YFSETQ. V lost 1 base, J lost 10 bases, and 12 bases lay in between. The CDR3 loop is CASSLCPTPEQFF. The CDR3 DNA sequence: TGCGCCAGCAGCTTGTGCCCGACGCCCGAGCAGTTCTTC.

In its sample, this clonotype was seen many times. The chain links TRBV5-1 to TRBJ2-7; TRBD1 matches at 12 bases. CDR1 is SGHRS and CDR2 is YFSETQ in the germline V gene. J gave up 3 bases and V 3 bases, and 4 bases lay outside the gene matches. The CDR3 has 15 residues. As DNA, the CDR3 is TGCGCCAGCAGCTCCCGGGACAGGGGGCTCTACGAGCAGTACTTC. As protein: CASSSRDRGLYEQYF.

This clonotype was picked up many times. This chain connects TRBV27 to TRBJ2-1, with a weak D call TRBD1 (6 bases). This CDR3 has 17 amino acids. CDR1 and CDR2 (germline): MNHEY, SMNVEV (reference sequence). Trimming left V 3 bases short and J 0 bases short, with 15 bases between. CDR3 DNA: TGTGCCAGCAGTTTCCCCACCACAGGGAGCTCCTACAATGAGCAGTTCTTC. Protein: CASSFPTTGSSYNEQFF.